Below, 28 T cell receptor beta chains from the same sample are listed, as sequenced in a study of blood T cell repertoires in COVID-19. Clones were sequenced by immunoSEQ multiplex PCR, and TCRdb holds only the in-frame ones, with some missing. The sample has 91,000 or so clones; roughly four fifths are singletons. Material for sequencing was peripheral blood. These TCRs come from a man aged 45-65 years with active or convalescent COVID-19.

This chain links TRBV28 with TRBJ2-7, with 8 bases fitting TRBD2. The CDR3 is 15 residues long. V gave up 6 bases and J gave up 2 bases; unmatched junction bases: 9. Per the germline V gene, CDR1 is MDHEN and CDR2 is SYDVKM. The CDR3 DNA reads TGTGCCAGCAGCGAATTCGGGGGGGATACCTACGAGCAGTACTTC. This sequence encodes CASSEFGGDTYEQYF.

In regard to this clone: Germline is not matched at one junction end, which may reflect a read error. The rearrangement uses TRBV28 and TRBJ1-6; D may be TRBD1 (5 bases). The CDR3 length is 13 residues. The germline CDR1 and CDR2 sequences are MDHEN and SYDVKM. Here the CDR3 reads CATLTGDNSPLHF. CDR3 in DNA: TGTGCCACCCTAACAGGTGATAACTCACCCCTCCACTTT.

J is TRBJ2-1 and V is TRBV4-3; D may be TRBD2 (5 bases). Deletions cut 0 bases from V and 6 bases from J, with 15 bases between. Germline V gene data show CDR1 as LGHNA and CDR2 as YSLEER. The CDR3 has 16 residues. In DNA form, the CDR3 reads TGCGCCAGCAGCCAAGATCCGGGGTTGGTTGTCAATGAGCAGTTCTTC. This sequence encodes CASSQDPGLVVNEQFF.

The rearrangement joins TRBV5-6 to TRBJ2-3, with D maybe TRBD2 (5 bases). The V gene lost 7 bases and the J gene lost 8 bases, with 14 bases spanning the gap. The length of the CDR3 is 12 residues. From germline, CDR1 is SGHDT and CDR2 YYEEEE. The CDR3 DNA reads TGTGCCAGCGGCGAGGAGGAGCGTACGCAGTATTTT. Its protein is CASGEEERTQYF.

This rearrangement joins TRBV2 to TRBJ2-2; D is unclear. This CDR3 is 12 amino acids long. The ends were cut back, 5 bases at V and 4 bases at J, with 5 bases in the middle. Germline V gene lookup returns CDR1 SNHLY and CDR2 FYNNEI. The CDR3: CASSYTTGELFF. The CDR3 region has the DNA TGTGCCAGCAGTTACACCACCGGGGAGCTGTTTTTT.

The V call is TRBV6-5, the J call TRBJ1-2; the D is unclear. The V end lost 2 bases, the J end lost 8 bases, and 12 bases lay between the germline ends. Germline V gives CDR1 MNHEY, CDR2 SVGAGI. The CDR3 extends over 13 amino acids. In DNA, the CDR3 is TGTGCCAGCAGTTACGCGGATGGTCGAGGCTACACCTTC. It specifies CASSYADGRGYTF.

The V gene is TRBV5-5, the J gene TRBJ1-6; perhaps TRBD1 as D (6 bases). The V and J ends lost 3 bases and 6 bases respectively, with 7 bases between them. Per germline, CDR1 SGHKS and CDR2 YYEKEE (reference sequence). CDR3 length: 13 residues. CDR3 region: CASSWDINSPLHF. As DNA, the CDR3 is TGTGCCAGCAGCTGGGACATTAATTCACCCCTCCACTTT.

This clone was counted a single time. The rearrangement links TRBV28 to TRBJ2-1; TRBD1 agrees at 9 bases. The trim removed 7 bases at V and 7 bases at J, leaving 5 bases unmatched. This CDR3 has 13 residues. CDR1 is MDHEN, CDR2 SYDVKM, per germline. For the CDR3, the DNA is TGTGCCAGCACCGGGACAGGGAGGAATGAGCAGTTCTTC. Translated, it gives CASTGTGRNEQFF.

V and J are TRBV7-9 and TRBJ1-2; a weak D match, TRBD1 (5 bases). The germline V and J ends were trimmed by 1 base and 4 bases, with 10 bases remaining between them. The germline gives CDR1 SEHNR, CDR2 FQNEAQ (reference sequence). The CDR3 is 14 amino acids. CDR3: CASSLVRGSYGYTF. In DNA form, the CDR3 reads TGTGCCAGCAGCTTAGTTCGGGGGAGCTATGGCTACACCTTC.

The gene calls are TRBV12-1 and TRBJ2-5; the D call in the table, TRBD1, was not verified against the DNA. TRBV12-1 is a listed pseudogene. The CDR3 spans 12 residues. CDR3 in DNA: TGTGCCACAGGGAAAGGTCGGGAGACCCAGTACTTC. Its protein is CATGKGRETQYF.

This clone was counted between two and nine times. V gene TRBV7-9 combines with J gene TRBJ1-1; 9 positions agree with TRBD1. V lost 5 bases to trimming and J lost 5 bases; unmatched junction nucleotides: 3. This CDR3 has 13 residues. Germline CDR1 SEHNR, CDR2 FQNEAQ (reference sequence). The CDR3 reads CASSEQGATEAFF. The DNA for the CDR3 is TGTGCCAGCAGCGAACAGGGGGCTACTGAAGCTTTCTTT.

The V gene is TRBV19, the J gene TRBJ2-4; the D is unclear. The CDR3 runs 15 residues. Germline assignment: CDR1 LNHDA and CDR2 SQIVND (reference sequence). Trimming left V 5 bases short and J 0 bases short, with 11 bases between. CDR3 nucleotides: TGTGCCAGTAGTTATCCCAGTCTAGCCAAAAACATTCAGTACTTC. It yields the protein CASSYPSLAKNIQYF.

V and J are TRBV18 and TRBJ1-4; no definite D call. The CDR3 length is 14 residues. Deletions cut 0 bases from V and 3 bases from J, with 5 bases between. Germline V lookup: CDR1 KGHSH, CDR2 LQKENI. The CDR3 protein is CASSPPVANEKLFF. The CDR3 nucleotides are TGTGCCAGCTCACCACCGGTAGCTAATGAAAAACTGTTTTTT.

V and J are TRBV5-1 and TRBJ2-3, with D tentatively TRBD2 (7 bases). Germline V gene sequence: CDR1 SGHRS, CDR2 YFSETQ. The CDR3 spans 16 residues. Trimming shortened V by 0 bases and J by 2 bases, and 13 bases separated the two germline ends. CDR3 residues: CASSLEGGVSTDTQYF. As DNA, the CDR3 is TGCGCCAGCAGCTTGGAAGGGGGGGTCTCCACAGATACGCAGTATTTT.

The CDR3 here is CASSPEEGTGYGYTF. The CDR3 bases are TGTGCCAGCAGCCCCGAGGAGGGTACGGGCTATGGCTACACCTTC. The chain couples TRBV4-2 to TRBJ1-2; no clear D. Trimming removed 4 bases from V and 4 bases from J, with 16 bases in between. Germline loops: CDR1 LGHNA, CDR2 YNFKEQ. This CDR3 spans 15 amino acids.

A single count supports this clone. The chain uses TRBV11-3 and TRBJ2-1; 8 bases fit TRBD1. Germline assignment: CDR1 SGHNT and CDR2 YENEEA. The V and J ends lost 1 base and 6 bases, in that order; junction bases with no gene match: 8. The CDR3 contains 16 residues. The CDR3 loop is CASSLARQGISNEQFF. CDR3 nucleotide sequence: TGTGCCAGCAGCTTAGCAAGACAGGGGATTTCCAATGAGCAGTTCTTC. Full variable domain (outside the CDR3, taken from reference TRBV11-3 and TRBJ2-1): EAGVVQSPRYKIIEKKQPVAFWCNPISGHNTLYWYLQNLGQGPELLIRYENEEAVDDSQLPKDRFSAERLKGVDSTLKIQPAELGDSAVYLCASSLARQGISNEQFFGPGTRLTVL.

This chain joins TRBV7-2 and TRBJ1-3; no clear D gene. The germline CDR1 and CDR2 sequences are SGHTA and FQGNSA. V was clipped by 1 base and J by 0 bases, with 4 bases between them. CDR3 length equals 14 residues. The CDR3 loop is CASSLVISGNTIYF. CDR3 DNA: TGTGCCAGCAGCTTAGTTATCTCTGGAAACACCATATATTTT.

CDR3 sequence: CASSPAASNNEQFF. CDR3 coding DNA: TGCGCCAGCAGCCCGGCGGCCTCAAACAATGAGCAGTTCTTC. V is TRBV5-1 and J is TRBJ2-1; D unresolved. The CDR3 contains 14 residues. The ends were cut back, 4 bases at V and 5 bases at J, with 13 bases in the middle. Germline V gene data show CDR1 as SGHRS and CDR2 as YFSETQ.

This clone counts as medium-sized (0.01 to 0.1%). This chain joins TRBV28 and TRBJ1-6; tentative D call: TRBD1 (5 bases). Trimming stripped 7 bases from V and 9 bases from J, with 13 bases between. Germline values: CDR1 MDHEN, CDR2 SYDVKM. The CDR3 sequence is 13 residues long. The CDR3 is CASNQGTFSPLHF. The CDR3 DNA reads as TGTGCCAGCAATCAGGGTACGTTTTCACCCCTCCACTTT.

This chain uses TRBV12-3 or TRBV12-4 with TRBJ2-1; TRBD1 is a possible D gene (5 bases). The CDR3 runs 13 residues. V shed 7 bases and J shed 2 bases, with 9 bases lying between them. DNA for the CDR3: TGTGCCAGCACCCCAGGGCCCTACAATGAGCAGTTCTTC. Translating it yields CASTPGPYNEQFF.

The chain carries TRBV5-1 and TRBJ1-2; TRBD1 might be the D (6 bases). Trimming removed 7 bases at V and 0 bases at J, with 13 bases between. This CDR3 spans 14 amino acids. Germline V gene data show CDR1 as SGHRS and CDR2 as YFSETQ. CDR3 sequence: CASRTGTTNYGYTF. Written as DNA, the CDR3 is TGCGCCAGCCGTACAGGGACAACTAACTATGGCTACACCTTC.

This clone was picked up one time. The chain is built from TRBV2 and TRBJ1-5; 10 bases are shared with TRBD1. Per germline, CDR1 SNHLY and CDR2 FYNNEI. The CDR3 is 15 residues long. The ends lost 2 bases at V and 5 bases at J; junction bases unmatched: 3. The CDR3 is CASSELTGGDQPQHF. The CDR3 DNA follows: TGTGCCAGCAGTGAACTGACAGGGGGCGATCAGCCCCAGCATTTT. Full variable domain (outside the CDR3, taken from reference TRBV2 and TRBJ1-5): EPEVTQTPSHQVTQMGQEVILRCVPISNHLYFYWYRQILGQKVEFLVSFYNNEISEKSEIFDDQFSVERPDGSNFTLKIRSTKLEDSAMYFCASSELTGGDQPQHFGDGTRLSIL.

This clone was picked up one time. V gene TRBV6-5 combines with J gene TRBJ1-2; no firm D call. The CDR3 covers 13 residues. V lost 6 bases, J lost 5 bases, and 13 bases lay in between. The germline CDR1 and CDR2 sequences are MNHEY and SVGAGI. CDR3 nucleotides: TGTGCCAGCAGAAAACCCGGGTTATATGGCTACACCTTC. Encoded protein: CASRKPGLYGYTF.

The J gene is TRBJ2-5, the V gene TRBV7-2; 9 nucleotides line up with TRBD2. CDR3 length: 18 residues. Germline V gives CDR1 SGHTA, CDR2 FQGNSA. The ends lost 3 bases at V and 2 bases at J; junction bases unmatched: 13. The CDR3 bases are TGTGCCAGCAGCTTTGATGTGTTAGCGGGGGCCCTACAAGAGACCCAGTACTTC. Its protein product is CASSFDVLAGALQETQYF.

This sequence joins TRBV29-1 and TRBJ2-4, with 7 bases aligning to TRBD2. This CDR3 has 14 amino acids. Germline V lookup: CDR1 SQVTM, CDR2 ANQGSEA. With V trimmed by 7 bases and J by 6 bases, 12 bases remained unmatched. CDR3 nucleotide sequence: TGCAGCGGGGCGGGGGACTTTCAGGGAAACATTCAGTACTTC. It encodes CSGAGDFQGNIQYF.

V is TRBV19 and J is TRBJ1-1, with D unresolved. Trimming shortened V by 3 bases and J by 4 bases, and 9 bases separated the two germline ends. This CDR3 region has 13 residues. Per the germline V gene, CDR1 is LNHDA and CDR2 is SQIVND (reference sequence). The CDR3 bases are TGTGCCAGTAGTATGACTGGGTCCACTGAAGCTTTCTTT. Protein: CASSMTGSTEAFF.

This CDR3 reads CASSLGYRGEQYF. As DNA, the CDR3 is TGTGCCAGCAGCTTAGGTTACAGGGGCGAGCAGTACTTC. The chain recombines TRBV7-2 with TRBJ2-7; 7 nucleotides align to TRBD1. The CDR3 consists of 13 residues. V gave up 1 base and J gave up 6 bases; unmatched junction bases: 3. In germline, CDR1 is SGHTA, CDR2 FQGNSA.

This clone has a single count. The rearrangement joins TRBV2 to TRBJ1-5; 8 bases align to TRBD1. Germline trimming cut 0 bases from V and 5 bases from J; bases unmatched to any gene: 3. The CDR3 runs to 15 residues. CDR1 and CDR2 from the germline V gene are SNHLY and FYNNEI. CDR3 in amino acids: CASSEADRVHQPQHF. The CDR3, as DNA: TGTGCCAGCAGTGAAGCGGACAGGGTCCATCAGCCCCAGCATTTT.